This T cell receptor beta chain was identified during a study of spatial heterogeneity in lung cancer. Looking at the study overall: A unique TCR and UMI combination showed up more than ten times in raw reads, on average. Findings and limits, study-wide: Mutation counts in tumors were tracked by counts of expanded intratumoral alpha and beta TCRs.

In TCRdb, the 5' RACE reads were re-called with MiXCR into one record per CDR3 protein. The top ten hold around a tenth of the sample, which has roughly 8,800 distinct CDR3 sequences, 4.5% to 5% seen once. Germline assignment: CDR1 MGHRA and CDR2 YSYEKL. This CDR3 comprises 16 residues. V gave up 1 base and J gave up 6 bases, with 15 bases separating them. This clonotype was seen ten or more times. Antigen: not known. Time point here: sample taken at primary tumor resection. V and J are TRBV4-1 and TRBJ2-2; a possible D gene is TRBD1 (5 bases). This TCR derives from a female donor with early-stage non-small cell lung cancer. This specimen was lung tumor tissue, taken at surgery. The chain's CDR3 is CASSQAAGIIPGELFF. The DNA of the CDR3 is TGCGCCAGCAGCCAAGCGGCAGGGATTATCCCCGGGGAGCTGTTTTTT.